The 6 T cell receptor beta chains below were found in one sample sequenced in a study of B cell selection in AIRE deficiency. TCRdb keeps only in-frame clones here, not all; method: immunoSEQ multiplex PCR. The table has approximately 25,000 clones, 95% to 96% seen once. Sorting defined conventional CD4 T cells as CD4+CD127+. Sample: CD4+CD127+ conventional T cells sorted from PBMCs. These receptors originate from a human donor in good health.

The CDR3 bases are TGCGCCAGCAGCCAAAGTGGGGGAGTGCAAGGCTACACCTTC. This codes for CASSQSGGVQGYTF. The chain couples TRBV5-1 to TRBJ1-2, with D perhaps matching TRBD1 (5 bases). Germline V gene sequence: CDR1 SGHRS, CDR2 YFSETQ. The CDR3 is 14 residues long. The V gene lost 4 bases and the J gene lost 8 bases, with 18 bases spanning the gap.

The chain combines TRBV7-8 with TRBJ1-6; tentatively, D is TRBD1 (6 bases). CDR3 length equals 15 residues. Trimming removed 5 bases from V and 10 bases from J, with 18 bases in between. Germline lookup yields CDR1 SGHVS and CDR2 FQNEAQ. The CDR3 here is CASSLRGQGWSPLHF. CDR3 bases: TGTGCCAGCAGCCTCAGGGGCCAGGGGTGGTCACCCCTCCACTTT.

This chain uses TRBV2 with TRBJ2-5; 11 positions agree with TRBD1. The V gene's germline CDR1 is SNHLY and CDR2 FYNNEI. The V and J ends lost 4 bases and 4 bases, in that order; junction bases with no gene match: 8. The CDR3 runs 16 residues. The CDR3 spells CASSVQIGQGAETQYF. The DNA of the CDR3 is TGTGCCAGCAGTGTGCAGATCGGACAGGGGGCAGAGACCCAGTACTTC.

V gene TRBV6-5 combines with J gene TRBJ2-6; D unresolved. The germline CDR1 and CDR2 sequences are MNHEY and SVGAGI. The CDR3 spans 16 residues. The V end lost 0 bases, the J end lost 1 base, and 7 bases lay between the germline ends. The CDR3 loop reads CASSYSMGSGANVLTF. CDR3 coding DNA: TGTGCCAGCAGTTACTCGATGGGGTCTGGGGCCAACGTCCTGACTTTC.

The V gene is TRBV19, the J gene TRBJ2-7; tentative D call: TRBD2 (5 bases). Between the trimmed V and J ends, which lost 3 bases and 5 bases, there was a span of 11 bases. Germline CDR1 is LNHDA and CDR2 is SQIVND (reference sequence). CDR3 size: 13 residues. CDR3 protein: CASSIMWRDEQYF. CDR3 in DNA: TGTGCCAGTAGTATTATGTGGCGGGACGAGCAGTACTTC. Full variable domain (rest looked up from reference TRBV19 and TRBJ2-7): DGGITQSPKYLFRKEGQNVTLSCEQNLNHDAMYWYRQDPGQGLRLIYYSQIVNDFQKGDIAEGYSVSREKKESFPLTVTSAQKNPTAFYLCASSIMWRDEQYFGPGTRLTVT.

This clone was observed a few times. V usage is TRBV28 and J usage is TRBJ2-7; possible D gene TRBD2, 6 bases. CDR3 length: 12 residues. The V end was cut by 6 bases, the J end by 3 bases, with 9 bases between. Germline lookup yields CDR1 MDHEN and CDR2 SYDVKM. The CDR3 is CASRPTSYEQYF. The CDR3 DNA sequence: TGTGCCAGCAGACCGACTAGCTACGAGCAGTACTTC.